The 17 T cell receptor beta chains given below trace back to one sample, sequenced in a study of early T cells in non-severe SARS-CoV-2 infection. TCRdb re-called the 5' RACE reads through MiXCR, storing one row per CDR3 protein. The table shows approximately 100,000 distinct CDR3 sequences, with 11% occurring only once. What was sequenced was whole blood. These receptors were obtained from an adult who was a healthcare worker with PCR-confirmed SARS-CoV-2 infection or an uninfected control (not recorded which).

The genes are TRBV20-1 and TRBJ1-2; TRBD1 matches 8 bases. CDR3 size: 15 residues. With V trimmed by 3 bases and J by 5 bases, 11 bases remained unmatched. Germline CDR1 DFQATT, CDR2 SNEGSKA (reference sequence). CDR3 residues: CSASGTGVTGYGYTF. DNA of the CDR3: TGCAGTGCTAGCGGGACAGGCGTGACGGGATATGGCTACACCTTC.

The genes are TRBV5-6 and TRBJ2-6; D remains unclear. The CDR3 sequence is 15 residues long. CDR1 SGHDT and CDR2 YYEEEE come from the germline V gene. V shed 4 bases and J shed 4 bases, with 12 bases lying between them. CDR3 DNA: TGTGCCAGCAGCGAAAGGGTTACCGGGGCCAACGTCCTGACTTTC. Its translation is CASSERVTGANVLTF.

The chain combines TRBV6-5 with TRBJ2-1; 9 bases line up with TRBD1. With V trimmed by 8 bases and J by 11 bases, 13 bases remained unmatched. The CDR3 contains 14 residues. Germline V gene lookup returns CDR1 MNHEY and CDR2 SVGAGI. CDR3 DNA: TGTGCCAGCTCTTTGGGACAGGGTTTAGTTCAGCAGTTCTTC. Translating it yields CASSLGQGLVQQFF.

This clonotype was counted many times. The rearrangement joins TRBV29-1 to TRBJ2-1; 9 nucleotides align to TRBD2. CDR3 length: 17 residues. J was trimmed by 5 bases and V by 4 bases; bases with no gene match: 15. Germline V gene sequence: CDR1 SQVTM, CDR2 ANQGSEA. This CDR3 is CSVVSPQTSGGNNEQFF. In nucleotides, the CDR3 is TGCAGCGTTGTATCCCCTCAGACTAGCGGTGGTAACAATGAGCAGTTCTTC.

CDR3 in amino acids: CASSQTAPSNQPQHF. As DNA, the CDR3 is TGTGCCAGCAGTCAGACAGCTCCTAGCAATCAGCCCCAGCATTTT. J is TRBJ1-5 and V is TRBV6-5; D is perhaps TRBD1 (5 bases). The CDR3 totals 15 residues. Germline CDR1 reads MNHEY; CDR2 reads SVGAGI. Trimming removed 5 bases at V and 0 bases at J, with 11 bases between.

This clonotype has a count of ten or more. This chain joins TRBV20-1 and TRBJ2-3, with D perhaps TRBD1 or TRBD2 (6 bases each). The CDR3 covers 14 residues. Germline-derived CDR1 and CDR2 are DFQATT and SNEGSKA (reference sequence). V was shortened by 2 bases and J by 2 bases, with 11 bases between the two germline ends. The CDR3 reads CSARSGANTDTQYF. DNA for the CDR3: TGCAGTGCTAGATCGGGGGCCAACACAGATACGCAGTATTTT.

This clonotype was seen more than once but under ten times. The CDR3 spells CASSPTELGTTDTQYF. The CDR3, as DNA: TGTGCCAGCAGCCCAACCGAACTCGGAACCACAGATACGCAGTATTTT. This rearrangement joins TRBV7-3 to TRBJ2-3; D call uncertain. This CDR3 contains 16 residues. CDR1 is SGHTA and CDR2 is FQGTGA in the germline V gene. Trimming cost V 5 bases and J 2 bases, with 17 bases left between them.

This clonotype appeared many times. An end of the junction does not agree with germline; a read error may underlie this. The chain recombines TRBV12-3 or TRBV12-4 with TRBJ1-3, with D possibly being TRBD1 (5 bases). The length of the CDR3 is 15 residues. CDR3 region: CASNPLGVSENTIYF. CDR3 sequence (DNA): TGTGCCAGCAACCCATTGGGGGTCTCTGAAAACACCATATATTTT.

The gene calls are TRBV5-4 and TRBJ2-5, with 12 bases identical to TRBD1. J was trimmed by 5 bases and V by 4 bases; bases with no gene match: 6. The CDR3 runs to 15 residues. Germline-derived CDR1 and CDR2 are SGHNT and YYREEE (reference sequence). The DNA for the CDR3 is TGTGCCAGCAGCGGGACAGGGGGCGCGGTGGAGACCCAGTACTTC. Amino acids: CASSGTGGAVETQYF. Full variable domain (outside the CDR3, taken from reference TRBV5-4 and TRBJ2-5): ETGVTQSPTHLIKTRGQQVTLRCSSQSGHNTVSWYQQALGQGPQFIFQYYREEENGRGNFPPRFSGLQFPNYSSELNVNALELDDSALYLCASSGTGGAVETQYFGPGTRLLVL.

The V call is TRBV7-3, the J call TRBJ1-1; D is perhaps TRBD1 (5 bases). The CDR3 extends over 13 amino acids. Germline CDR1 and CDR2: SGHTA and FQGTGA. Between the trimmed V and J ends, which lost 2 bases and 6 bases, there was a span of 10 bases. As DNA, the CDR3 is TGTGCCAGCAGCTTACAGAGCAGGGCTGAAGCTTTCTTT. Its translation is CASSLQSRAEAFF.

This clonotype was counted ten times or more. The chain carries TRBV30 and TRBJ1-1; D is unclear. Germline CDR1 is GTSNPN and CDR2 is SVGIG (reference sequence). The CDR3 runs 12 residues. Trimming pared 0 bases from V and 3 bases from J, leaving 5 bases between. The DNA of the CDR3 is TGTGCCTGGAGTGTACTGGACACTGAAGCTTTCTTT. Amino acids: CAWSVLDTEAFF.

V gene TRBV29-1 combines with J gene TRBJ2-1, with unresolved D. This CDR3 is built from 15 residues. The germline V and J ends were trimmed by 8 bases and 0 bases, with 17 bases remaining between them. Germline V lookup: CDR1 SQVTM, CDR2 ANQGSEA. CDR3 protein: CSNGPALSSYNEQFF. Here the CDR3 DNA reads TGCAGCAACGGGCCGGCGTTAAGCTCCTACAATGAGCAGTTCTTC.

The J gene is TRBJ2-3, the V gene TRBV4-1, with D maybe TRBD1 (6 bases). The ends were cut back, 3 bases at V and 3 bases at J, with 16 bases in the middle. Per the germline V gene, CDR1 is MGHRA and CDR2 is YSYEKL. The CDR3 has 16 amino acids. CDR3 in DNA: TGCGCCAGCAGCCAGGGTACAGGGTTGGGGACAGATACGCAGTATTTT. Amino acids: CASSQGTGLGTDTQYF.

This clonotype was counted only a few times. The genes are TRBV3-1 and TRBJ2-2; no firm D call. From germline, CDR1 is LGHDT and CDR2 YNNKEL (reference sequence). The V end was cut by 8 bases, the J end by 1 base, with 8 bases between. The CDR3 sequence is 13 residues long. In nucleotides, the CDR3 is TGTGCCAGCGGGCGTAGGAACACCGGGGAGCTGTTTTTT. Protein sequence: CASGRRNTGELFF.

This clonotype was observed at least ten times. This rearrangement joins TRBV20-1 to TRBJ2-7; TRBD1 matches 8 bases. Germline CDR1 and CDR2: DFQATT and SNEGSKA (reference sequence). J was trimmed by 3 bases and V by 6 bases; bases with no gene match: 19. The length of the CDR3 is 17 residues. CDR3 amino acids: CSANLRDRLVVLYEQYF. The CDR3 DNA reads TGCAGTGCCAACCTTAGGGACAGGCTAGTTGTCCTCTACGAGCAGTACTTC.

A remark on this clonotype: A much larger clone sits a single nucleotide away, making a read error possible. The chain has TRBV5-1 and TRBJ1-2, with 7 bases aligning to TRBD1. CDR3 size: 18 residues. The germline CDR1 and CDR2 sequences are SGHRS and YFSETQ. The CDR3 here is CANSSPKGQAQGNYGYTF. CDR3 bases: TGCGCCAACAGCTCGCCAAAAGGACAGGCCCAGGGGAACTATGGCTACACCTTC.

This clonotype was found once. V and J are TRBV2 and TRBJ2-1, with D possibly matching TRBD2 (6 bases). The length of the CDR3 is 14 residues. Trimming removed 4 bases from V and 2 bases from J, with 9 bases in between. CDR1 is SNHLY and CDR2 is FYNNEI in the germline V gene. The DNA for the CDR3 is TGTGCCAGCAGTGCACTAGCAGCCTACAATGAGCAGTTCTTC. Its translation is CASSALAAYNEQFF.